Listed here are 20 T cell receptor beta chains from one sample, sequenced in a study of OX40 agonist ivuxolimab in advanced cancers. Clones were read by immunoSEQ multiplex PCR, and TCRdb kept only the in-frame ones, dropping some. The sample has 100,000 to 140,000 clones, more than 85% seen once. This specimen was CD4+ or CD8+ T cells sorted from blood, taken in a trial of the OX40 agonist ivuxolimab. These receptors were collected from an adult with an advanced solid tumor such as melanoma, head and neck, liver or kidney cancer.

Comments on this clone: Relative to the germline gene, one junction end is altered; a read error may explain this. The chain combines TRBV2 with TRBJ1-5, with 7 bases that match TRBD1. Germline-derived CDR1 and CDR2 are SNHLY and FYNNEI. The CDR3 loop spans 16 amino acids. The CDR3 bases are TGTGCCAGCGGTGAAGCGACAGGGATGGGCAATCAGCCCCAGCATTTT. It encodes CASGEATGMGNQPQHF.

The chain combines TRBV7-6 with TRBJ2-1; TRBD1 matches 9 bases. V gave up 4 bases and J gave up 2 bases; unmatched junction bases: 6. This CDR3 is 16 amino acids long. Germline V lookup: CDR1 SGHVS, CDR2 FNYEAQ. Here the CDR3 reads CASSSQTGGAYNEQFF. The CDR3, as DNA: TGTGCCAGCAGCTCCCAAACAGGGGGCGCCTACAATGAGCAGTTCTTC.

This clone was recorded once. This rearrangement joins TRBV9 to TRBJ2-3; possibly TRBD2 for D (6 bases). V lost 2 bases, J lost 2 bases, and 9 bases lay in between. CDR1 and CDR2 (germline): SGDLS, YYNGEE. There are 14 residues in the CDR3. The CDR3 bases are TGTGCCAGCAGCGTCACGGGAGACACAGATACGCAGTATTTT. Translated: CASSVTGDTDTQYF.

About this clone: This specimen includes other DNA sequences encoding the same CDR3. The rearrangement uses TRBV9 and TRBJ2-7, with 8 positions matching TRBD2. V lost 2 bases to trimming and J lost 0 bases; unmatched junction nucleotides: 1. Germline V CDR1 and CDR2: SGDLS, YYNGEE. The CDR3 spans 14 residues. CDR3 protein: CASSVTSGSYEQYF. For the CDR3, the DNA is TGTGCCAGCAGCGTCACTAGCGGCTCCTACGAGCAGTACTTC.

CDR3 in DNA: TGTGCCAGCAGCCGACCCGAGGGATCTACTAAGCAGTACTTC. Its translation is CASSRPEGSTKQYF. The chain links TRBV28 to TRBJ2-7; D may be TRBD2 (5 bases). Trimming cost V 6 bases and J 8 bases, with 20 bases left between them. The CDR3 covers 14 residues. Germline lookup yields CDR1 MDHEN and CDR2 SYDVKM.

This chain links TRBV6-5 with TRBJ1-5; TRBD1 is a possible D gene (5 bases). Germline V gene lookup returns CDR1 MNHEY and CDR2 SVGAGI. The CDR3 is made up of 15 amino acids. With 1 base removed from V and 5 bases from J, the gap between germline ends came to 12 bases. The CDR3 protein is CASSYWSRVDQPQHF. The CDR3 nucleotides read TGTGCCAGCAGTTACTGGTCCAGGGTCGATCAGCCCCAGCATTTT.

The rearrangement uses TRBV29-1 and TRBJ2-7; 14 bases are a match to TRBD2. The CDR3 extends over 15 amino acids. The V and J ends lost 7 bases and 5 bases, in that order; junction bases with no gene match: 10. Germline assignment: CDR1 SQVTM and CDR2 ANQGSEA. CDR3 DNA: TGCAGCGCCTTTGGGACTAGCGGGAGATACGACGAGCAGTACTTC. Residues: CSAFGTSGRYDEQYF.

The CDR3 reads CASSIVSSGTYEQYF. The CDR3 DNA follows: TGTGCCAGTAGTATAGTAAGTAGCGGGACCTACGAGCAGTACTTC. The rearrangement links TRBV19 to TRBJ2-7, with 8 bases aligning to TRBD2. J lost 2 bases, V lost 1 base, and 4 bases had no gene match. The germline gives CDR1 LNHDA, CDR2 SQIVND (reference sequence). This CDR3 is built from 15 residues.

The rearrangement links TRBV6-1 to TRBJ1-3; 10 nucleotides align to TRBD1. CDR3 length equals 14 residues. From germline, CDR1 is MNHNS and CDR2 SASEGT. The V and J ends lost 7 bases and 8 bases, in that order; junction bases with no gene match: 8. CDR3 coding DNA: TGTGCCAGCACCGTAGACAGGGGGCCTGACACCATATATTTT. Translating it yields CASTVDRGPDTIYF.

The chain is built from TRBV28 and TRBJ2-7; 12 bases align to TRBD2. CDR3 length: 17 residues. Germline values: CDR1 MDHEN, CDR2 SYDVKM. V was clipped by 3 bases and J by 2 bases; unmatched bases: 8. The chain's CDR3 is CASSFAGTSGLAYEQYF. For the CDR3, the DNA is TGTGCCAGCAGTTTCGCGGGGACTAGCGGGCTCGCCTACGAGCAGTACTTC.

The J gene is TRBJ1-5, the V gene TRBV19, with TRBD1 as a possible D gene (6 bases). CDR1 is LNHDA, CDR2 SQIVND, per germline (reference sequence). The CDR3 is 14 amino acids. The CDR3 protein is CASLPTGNNQPQHF. The CDR3 nucleotides are TGTGCTTCACTTCCTACAGGGAACAATCAGCCCCAGCATTTT. Variable domain in full (rest from reference TRBV19 and TRBJ1-5): DGGITQSPKYLFRKEGQNVTLSCEQNLNHDAMYWYRQDPGQGLRLIYYSQIVNDFQKGDIAEGYSVSREKKESFPLTVTSAQKNPTAFYLCASLPTGNNQPQHFGDGTRLSIL.

V is TRBV7-2 and J is TRBJ2-5; 9 nucleotides match TRBD2. This CDR3 is built from 15 residues. V was pared by 4 bases and J by 4 bases, with 7 bases of the junction left unmatched. Looked up from germline, CDR1 is SGHTA and CDR2 is FQGNSA. The CDR3, as DNA: TGTGCCAGCAGCTCATTTCGACTAGCGGCAGAGACCCAGTACTTC. This encodes CASSSFRLAAETQYF.

This clone was observed a handful of times. V gene TRBV4-3 combines with J gene TRBJ2-1; TRBD2 agrees at 11 bases. Germline trimming cut 0 bases from V and 2 bases from J; bases unmatched to any gene: 3. The CDR3 consists of 17 residues. CDR1 LGHNA and CDR2 YSLEER come from the germline V gene. The CDR3 DNA reads as TGCGCCAGCAGCCAAGATTGGGGACTAGCGGCCTACAATGAGCAGTTCTTC. This gives the protein CASSQDWGLAAYNEQFF.

The rearrangement uses TRBV6-1 and TRBJ2-7, with a weak D call TRBD1 (6 bases). Germline CDR1 is MNHNS and CDR2 is SASEGT. The CDR3 has 14 residues. With 7 bases removed from V and 6 bases from J, the gap between germline ends came to 19 bases. CDR3 sequence: CASTHRDAKSEQYF. In DNA, the CDR3 is TGTGCCAGCACCCACAGGGACGCGAAAAGCGAGCAGTACTTC.

The rearrangement joins TRBV9 to TRBJ1-6; no clear D. CDR3 length equals 14 residues. V was pared by 1 base and J by 6 bases, with 8 bases between. Germline lookup yields CDR1 SGDLS and CDR2 YYNGEE. CDR3 sequence: CASSVKRINSPLHF. In DNA form, the CDR3 reads TGTGCCAGCAGCGTAAAAAGGATTAATTCACCCCTCCACTTT.

The chain carries TRBV21-1 and TRBJ1-1; TRBD1, the table's D call, lacks a check against the DNA. TRBV21-1 is listed as a pseudogene. The CDR3 is 16 amino acids. In DNA, the CDR3 is TGTGCCAGCAGAGAGGACAGGCGACATTGTAACACTGAAGCTTTCTTT. Translated, it gives CASREDRRHCNTEAFF.

The chain couples TRBV19 to TRBJ2-4; unclear D gene. This CDR3 is built from 13 residues. Germline V lookup: CDR1 LNHDA, CDR2 SQIVND (reference sequence). Trimming shortened V by 5 bases and J by 0 bases, and 5 bases separated the two germline ends. In nucleotides, the CDR3 is TGTGCCAGTAGTGAGCTAGCCAAAAACATTCAGTACTTC. Translation gives CASSELAKNIQYF.

This chain links TRBV5-6 with TRBJ1-1, with D possibly TRBD1 on 6 matching bases. Trimming cost V 6 bases and J 5 bases, with 23 bases left between them. Germline values: CDR1 SGHDT, CDR2 YYEEEE. CDR3 length: 16 residues. CDR3 sequence (DNA): TGTGCCAGCAAATGGTCGCTTACAGGGATGGGAACTGAAGCTTTCTTT. Translated: CASKWSLTGMGTEAFF. Drawing the rest from reference TRBV5-6 and TRBJ1-1, the complete variable domain is DAGVTQSPTHLIKTRGQQVTLRCSPKSGHDTVSWYQQALGQGPQFIFQYYEEEERQRGNFPDRFSGHQFPNYSSELNVNALLLGDSALYLCASKWSLTGMGTEAFFGQGTRLTVV.

This sequence joins TRBV4-1 and TRBJ1-5; tentatively, D is TRBD1 (5 bases). Germline lookup yields CDR1 MGHRA and CDR2 YSYEKL. The germline V and J ends were trimmed by 0 bases and 0 bases, with 9 bases remaining between them. CDR3 length: 16 residues. The CDR3 spells CASSQEGENSNQPQHF. The CDR3 DNA is TGCGCCAGCAGCCAAGAAGGGGAAAATAGCAATCAGCCCCAGCATTTT.

This chain uses TRBV27 with TRBJ2-1; 7 bases match TRBD2. The germline V gene has CDR1 MNHEY and CDR2 SMNVEV (reference sequence). J lost 9 bases, V lost 3 bases, and 11 bases had no gene match. The CDR3 loop spans 15 amino acids. DNA for the CDR3: TGTGCCAGCAGTTTCTCGGCTAGCGGCATGGTTGAGCAGTTCTTC. Protein sequence: CASSFSASGMVEQFF.